In this sample, the clone carrying this T cell receptor (beta chain) turned up a few times. The target antigen is unknown. Each CDR3 protein is one row after TCRdb ran MiXCR on the reads. In the table there are some 350,000 distinct CDR3 sequences, roughly a third of which are singletons. This specimen belongs to a study of T cell repertoires in cytomegalovirus infection. Looking at the study overall: Public TCR beta signatures marked donors with CMV infection and the matching HLA. Notes on the study in general: In two of eight donors, the top clonotype was HLA-C-restricted CMV-specific. Based on cumulative public TCR beta family frequency, carriers of CMV plus the relevant HLA were identified.

This clonotype was obtained from a human donor in good health (CMV status not recorded). Some clones in this sample may be carry-over from other donors' samples. The starting material was cultured PBMCs, obtained from culture after CMV antigen stimulation.

The CDR3 region has the DNA TGCGCCAGCAGCCAAGGACTCCCGGGCGATGAGCAGTTCTTC. Translating gives CASSQGLPGDEQFF. The chain joins TRBV4-3 to TRBJ2-1; D is ambiguous. V gave up 1 base and J gave up 8 bases, with 12 bases separating them. This CDR3 comprises 14 residues. The germline V gene has CDR1 LGHNA and CDR2 YSLEER.